This entry describes one T cell receptor beta chain. The antigen is not known. This entry belongs to a study of cytomegalovirus exposure and HLA in healthy donors. Whole-study context: The approximately 110 validation repertoires used a platform that matched the one used for the approximately 670 first-cohort repertoires, as a later analysis reported. Broader study findings: The study recorded fewer than 200 TCR beta chains that were cytomegalovirus-associated. Reports indicated that the classifier achieved high specificity and sensitivity in diagnosing cytomegalovirus status. In the approximately 120 validation repertoires, a later analysis found that first-cohort TCR clusters tended to co-occur.

The table came from immunoSEQ multiplex PCR; TCRdb's copy has only in-frame clones and leaves some out. The sample has about 64,000 clones, 90% to 95% seen once. The germline gives CDR1 ENHRY, CDR2 SYGVKD. The junction had 8 bases not matched to a gene; V was cut back by 6 bases and J by 3 bases. The CDR3 sequence is 15 residues long. The sequenced sample was PBMCs. This chain joins TRBV10-3 and TRBJ1-3; 7 nucleotides line up with TRBD1. The TCR was taken from a woman aged 18-29 years in good health and CMV-seropositive. CDR3 residues: CAISGPGGSGNTIYF. The CDR3 nucleotides read TGTGCCATCAGCGGTCCAGGGGGAAGTGGAAACACCATATATTTT.